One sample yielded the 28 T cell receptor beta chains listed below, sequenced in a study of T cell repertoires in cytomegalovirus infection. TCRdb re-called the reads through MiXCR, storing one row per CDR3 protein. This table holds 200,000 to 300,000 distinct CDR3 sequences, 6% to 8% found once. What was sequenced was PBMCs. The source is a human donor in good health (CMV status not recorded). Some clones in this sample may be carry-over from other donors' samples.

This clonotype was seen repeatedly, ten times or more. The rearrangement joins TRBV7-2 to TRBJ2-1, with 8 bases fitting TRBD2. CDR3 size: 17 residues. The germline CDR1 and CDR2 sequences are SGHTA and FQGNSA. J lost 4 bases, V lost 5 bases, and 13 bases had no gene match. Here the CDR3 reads CASSTHSGGLRYNEQFF. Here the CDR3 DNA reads TGTGCCAGCAGCACCCACAGCGGGGGCCTTAGATACAATGAGCAGTTCTTC.

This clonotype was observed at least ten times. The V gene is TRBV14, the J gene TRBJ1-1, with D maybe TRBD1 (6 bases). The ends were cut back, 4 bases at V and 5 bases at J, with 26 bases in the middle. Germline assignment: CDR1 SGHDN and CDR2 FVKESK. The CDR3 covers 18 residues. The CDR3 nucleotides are TGTGCCAGCAGCCCTAATCGACAGGCCTTTGTTTTTCGGACTGAAGCTTTCTTT. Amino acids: CASSPNRQAFVFRTEAFF.

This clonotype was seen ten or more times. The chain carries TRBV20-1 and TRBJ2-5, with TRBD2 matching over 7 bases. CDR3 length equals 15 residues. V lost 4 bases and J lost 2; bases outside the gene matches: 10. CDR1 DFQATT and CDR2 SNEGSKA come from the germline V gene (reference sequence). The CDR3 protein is CSATGLAAVQETQYF. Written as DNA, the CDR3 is TGCAGTGCTACCGGTCTAGCGGCGGTTCAAGAGACCCAGTACTTC.

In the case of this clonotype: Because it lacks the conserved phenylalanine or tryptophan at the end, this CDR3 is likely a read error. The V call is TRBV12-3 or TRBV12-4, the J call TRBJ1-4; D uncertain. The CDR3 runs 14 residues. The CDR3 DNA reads TGTGCCAGCAGTAGTGCCCCAACTAATGAAACACTGTTTGTT. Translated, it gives CASSSAPTNETLFV.

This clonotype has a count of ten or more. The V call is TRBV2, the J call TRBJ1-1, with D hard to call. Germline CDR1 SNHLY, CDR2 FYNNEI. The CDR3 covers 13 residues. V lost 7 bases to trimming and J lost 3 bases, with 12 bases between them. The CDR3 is CASTIGVDTEAFF. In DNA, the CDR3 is TGTGCCAGCACGATTGGGGTAGACACTGAAGCTTTCTTT. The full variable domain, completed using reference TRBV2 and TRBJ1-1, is EPEVTQTPSHQVTQMGQEVILRCVPISNHLYFYWYRQILGQKVEFLVSFYNNEISEKSEIFDDQFSVERPDGSNFTLKIRSTKLEDSAMYFCASTIGVDTEAFFGQGTRLTVV.

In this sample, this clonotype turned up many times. The CDR3 DNA is TGCAGTGGCCGGACAGGGAGTACAGATACGCAGTATTTT. Its translation: CSGRTGSTDTQYF. The chain carries TRBV20-1 and TRBJ2-3, with 8 bases matching TRBD1. There are 13 residues in the CDR3. Looked up from germline, CDR1 is DFQATT and CDR2 is SNEGSKA (reference sequence). V shed 7 bases and J 3 bases; nucleotides not matched to a gene: 6.

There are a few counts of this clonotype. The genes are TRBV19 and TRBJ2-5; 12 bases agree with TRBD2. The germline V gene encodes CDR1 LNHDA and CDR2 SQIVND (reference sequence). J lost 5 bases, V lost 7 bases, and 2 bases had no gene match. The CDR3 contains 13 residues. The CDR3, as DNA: TGTGCCAGTACCGGGACTAGCGGGGAGACCCAGTACTTC. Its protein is CASTGTSGETQYF.

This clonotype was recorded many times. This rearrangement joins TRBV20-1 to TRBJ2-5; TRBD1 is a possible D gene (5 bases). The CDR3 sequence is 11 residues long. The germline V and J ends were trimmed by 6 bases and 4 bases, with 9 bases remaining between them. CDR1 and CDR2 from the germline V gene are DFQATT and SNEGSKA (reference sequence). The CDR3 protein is CSAGVSETQYF. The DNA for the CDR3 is TGCAGTGCAGGGGTCTCAGAGACCCAGTACTTC.

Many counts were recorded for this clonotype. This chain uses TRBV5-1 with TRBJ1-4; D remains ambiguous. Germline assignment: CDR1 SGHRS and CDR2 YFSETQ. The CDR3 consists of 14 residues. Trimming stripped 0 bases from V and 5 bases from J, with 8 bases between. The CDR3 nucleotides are TGCGCCAGCAGCTTGGCGGGTACGAATGAAAAACTGTTTTTT. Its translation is CASSLAGTNEKLFF.

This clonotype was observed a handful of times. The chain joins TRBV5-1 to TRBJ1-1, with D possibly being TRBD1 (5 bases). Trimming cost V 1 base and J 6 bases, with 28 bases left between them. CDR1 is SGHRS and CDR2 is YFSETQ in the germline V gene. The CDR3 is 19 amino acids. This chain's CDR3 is CASSLMGPGIRTQAAEAFF. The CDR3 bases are TGCGCCAGCAGCTTGATGGGACCCGGGATACGAACACAGGCCGCTGAAGCTTTCTTT.

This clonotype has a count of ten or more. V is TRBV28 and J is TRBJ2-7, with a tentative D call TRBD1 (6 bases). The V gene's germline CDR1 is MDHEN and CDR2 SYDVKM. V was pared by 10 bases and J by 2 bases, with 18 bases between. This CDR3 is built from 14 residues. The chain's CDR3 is CATGHGGGTYEQYF. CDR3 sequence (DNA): TGTGCCACAGGGCATGGGGGCGGAACCTACGAGCAGTACTTC.

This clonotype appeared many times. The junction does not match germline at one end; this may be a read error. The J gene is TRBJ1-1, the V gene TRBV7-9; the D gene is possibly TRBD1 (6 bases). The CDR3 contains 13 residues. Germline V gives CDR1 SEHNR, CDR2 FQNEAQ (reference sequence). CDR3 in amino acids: CASGFAGEAEAFF. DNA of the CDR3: TGTGCCAGCGGCTTTGCAGGGGAGGCTGAAGCTTTCTTT.

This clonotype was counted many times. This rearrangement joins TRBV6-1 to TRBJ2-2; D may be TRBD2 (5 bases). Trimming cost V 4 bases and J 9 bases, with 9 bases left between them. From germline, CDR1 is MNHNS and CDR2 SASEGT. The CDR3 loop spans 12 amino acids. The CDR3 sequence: CASSVGLRELFF. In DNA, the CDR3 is TGTGCCAGCAGTGTTGGACTCCGGGAGCTGTTTTTT.

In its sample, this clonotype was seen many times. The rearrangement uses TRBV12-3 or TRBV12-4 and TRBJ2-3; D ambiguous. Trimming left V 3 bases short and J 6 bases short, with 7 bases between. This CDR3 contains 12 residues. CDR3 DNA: TGTGCCAGCAGTTTTTCTCCGGATACGCAGTATTTT. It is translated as CASSFSPDTQYF.

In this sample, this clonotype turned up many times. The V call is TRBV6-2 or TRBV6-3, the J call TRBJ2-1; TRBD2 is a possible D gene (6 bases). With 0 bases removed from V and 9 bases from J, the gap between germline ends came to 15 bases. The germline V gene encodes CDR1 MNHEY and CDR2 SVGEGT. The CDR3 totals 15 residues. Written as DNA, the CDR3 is TGTGCCAGCAGTTACTCGGGACTCGGGGAGAGTGAGCAGTTCTTC. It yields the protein CASSYSGLGESEQFF.

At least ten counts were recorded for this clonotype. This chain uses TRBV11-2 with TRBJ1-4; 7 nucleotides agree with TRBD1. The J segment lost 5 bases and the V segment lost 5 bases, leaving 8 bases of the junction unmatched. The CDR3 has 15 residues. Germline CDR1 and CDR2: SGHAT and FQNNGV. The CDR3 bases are TGTGCCAGCAGCCCGTCGGGACAGAAAAATGAAAAACTGTTTTTT. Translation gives CASSPSGQKNEKLFF.

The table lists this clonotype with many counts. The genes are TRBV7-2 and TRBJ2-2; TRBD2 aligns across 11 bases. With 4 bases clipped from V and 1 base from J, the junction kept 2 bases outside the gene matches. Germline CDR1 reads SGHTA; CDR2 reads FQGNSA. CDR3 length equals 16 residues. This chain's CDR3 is CASSSGTSGNTGELFF. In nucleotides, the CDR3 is TGTGCCAGCAGCTCCGGGACTAGCGGGAACACCGGGGAGCTGTTTTTT.

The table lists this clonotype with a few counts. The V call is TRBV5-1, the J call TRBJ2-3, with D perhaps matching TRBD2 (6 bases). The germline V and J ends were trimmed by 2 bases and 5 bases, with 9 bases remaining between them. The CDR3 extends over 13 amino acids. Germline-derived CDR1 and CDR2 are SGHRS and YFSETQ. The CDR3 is CASSLGAGDTQYF. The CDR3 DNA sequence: TGCGCCAGCAGCTTAGGAGCGGGAGATACGCAGTATTTT.

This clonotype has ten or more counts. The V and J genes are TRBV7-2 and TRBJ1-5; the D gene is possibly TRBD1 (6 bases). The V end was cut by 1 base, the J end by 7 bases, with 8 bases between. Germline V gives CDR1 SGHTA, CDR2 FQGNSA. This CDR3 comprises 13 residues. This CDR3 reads CASSLEGVQPQHF. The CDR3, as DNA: TGTGCCAGCAGCTTAGAGGGGGTCCAGCCCCAGCATTTT.

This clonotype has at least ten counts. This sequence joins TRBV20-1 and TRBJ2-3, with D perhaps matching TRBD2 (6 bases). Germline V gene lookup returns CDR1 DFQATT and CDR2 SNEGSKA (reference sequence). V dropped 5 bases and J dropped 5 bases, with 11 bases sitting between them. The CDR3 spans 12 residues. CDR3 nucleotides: TGCAGTGCTTTTACCGGGGGAGATACGCAGTATTTT. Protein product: CSAFTGGDTQYF.

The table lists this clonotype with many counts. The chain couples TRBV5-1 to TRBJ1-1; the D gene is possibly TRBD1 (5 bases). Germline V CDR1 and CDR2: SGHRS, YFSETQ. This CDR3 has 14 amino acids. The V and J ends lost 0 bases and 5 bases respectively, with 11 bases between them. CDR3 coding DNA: TGCGCCAGCAGCTTGGAGGGAAAGGGGACTGAAGCTTTCTTT. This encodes CASSLEGKGTEAFF.

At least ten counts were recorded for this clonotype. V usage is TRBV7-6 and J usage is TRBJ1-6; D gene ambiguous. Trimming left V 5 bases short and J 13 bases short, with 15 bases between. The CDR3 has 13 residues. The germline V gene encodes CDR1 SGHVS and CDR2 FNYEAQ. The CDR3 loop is CASSRETPGPLHF. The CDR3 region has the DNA TGTGCCAGCAGCCGGGAGACGCCTGGGCCCCTCCACTTT.

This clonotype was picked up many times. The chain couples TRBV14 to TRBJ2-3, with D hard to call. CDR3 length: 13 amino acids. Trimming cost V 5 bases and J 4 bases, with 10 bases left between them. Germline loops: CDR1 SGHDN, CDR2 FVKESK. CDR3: CASSVRLADTQYF. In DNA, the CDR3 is TGTGCCAGCAGCGTTCGACTGGCAGATACGCAGTATTTT.

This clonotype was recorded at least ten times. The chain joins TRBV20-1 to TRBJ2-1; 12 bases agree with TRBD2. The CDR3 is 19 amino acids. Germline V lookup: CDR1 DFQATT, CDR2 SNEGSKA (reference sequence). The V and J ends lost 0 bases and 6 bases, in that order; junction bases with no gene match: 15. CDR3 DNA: TGCAGTGCTAGAGAACAGTCGCTAGCGGGGGGGCCGGTCGGCAATGAGCAGTTCTTC. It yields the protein CSAREQSLAGGPVGNEQFF.

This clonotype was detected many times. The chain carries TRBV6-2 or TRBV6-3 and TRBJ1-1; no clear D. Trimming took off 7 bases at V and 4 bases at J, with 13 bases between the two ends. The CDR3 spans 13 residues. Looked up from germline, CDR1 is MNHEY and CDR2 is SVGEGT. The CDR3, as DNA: TGTGCCAGCACCTCAACCCGCGGCACTGAAGCTTTCTTT. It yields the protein CASTSTRGTEAFF.

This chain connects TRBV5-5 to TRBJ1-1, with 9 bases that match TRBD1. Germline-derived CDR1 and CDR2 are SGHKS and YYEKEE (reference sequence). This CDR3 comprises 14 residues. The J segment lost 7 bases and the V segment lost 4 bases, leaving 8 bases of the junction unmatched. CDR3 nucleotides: TGTGCCAGCAGCCTCAGGACAGGGGTGGGTGAAGCTTTCTTT. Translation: CASSLRTGVGEAFF.

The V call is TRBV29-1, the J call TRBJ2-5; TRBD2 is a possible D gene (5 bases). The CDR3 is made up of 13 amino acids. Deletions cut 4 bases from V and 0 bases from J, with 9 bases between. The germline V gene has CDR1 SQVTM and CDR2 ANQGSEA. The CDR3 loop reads CSVAEAYQETQYF. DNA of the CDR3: TGCAGCGTTGCGGAGGCTTACCAAGAGACCCAGTACTTC. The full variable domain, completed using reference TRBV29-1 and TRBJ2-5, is SAVISQKPSRDICQRGTSLTIQCQVDSQVTMMFWYRQQPGQSLTLIATANQGSEATYESGFVIDKFPISRPNLTFSTLTVSNMSPEDSSIYLCSVAEAYQETQYFGPGTRLLVL.

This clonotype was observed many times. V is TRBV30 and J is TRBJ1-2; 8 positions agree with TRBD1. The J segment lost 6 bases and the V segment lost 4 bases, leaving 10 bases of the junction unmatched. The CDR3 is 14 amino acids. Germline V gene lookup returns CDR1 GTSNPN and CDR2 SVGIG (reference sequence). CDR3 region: CAWNPQGVEDGYTF. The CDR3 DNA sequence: TGTGCCTGGAATCCACAGGGGGTCGAGGATGGCTACACCTTC.